What follows are 2 T cell receptor beta chains derived from one specimen sequenced in a study of blood T cell repertoires in COVID-19. Produced via immunoSEQ multiplex PCR; TCRdb's table is partial and in-frame only. The sample lists 150,000 to 180,000 clones, around 89% occurring once. Input material: peripheral blood. The receptors originated from a woman aged 40 to 50 with acute or convalescent COVID-19.

V usage is TRBV28 and J usage is TRBJ2-3; 7 bases match TRBD2. Trimming took 3 bases from V and 0 from J; bases not matched to a gene: 9. Germline V CDR1 and CDR2: MDHEN, SYDVKM. The CDR3 is 17 amino acids. The CDR3 DNA reads TGTGCCAGCAGTTTCAAGTCGAGCGGGGCTAGCACAGATACGCAGTATTTT. Its translation is CASSFKSSGASTDTQYF.

This sequence joins TRBV24-1 and TRBJ2-5; 11 bases map to TRBD1. V lost 9 bases to trimming and J lost 3 bases; unmatched junction nucleotides: 2. This CDR3 comprises 13 residues. The germline V gene has CDR1 KGHDR and CDR2 SFDVKD. Here the CDR3 DNA reads TGTGCCACCGGACAGGGGGCCAAAGAGACCCAGTACTTC. Protein product: CATGQGAKETQYF.